The next 17 T cell receptor beta chains were all read from a single sample in a study of T cell changes during pregnancy in multiple sclerosis. Sequencing was performed with immunoSEQ multiplex PCR; in TCRdb, only in-frame clones are kept and a portion is missing. The repertoire consists of 70,000 to 100,000 clones, with 90% to 95% occurring once and the leading ten covering roughly 2.4%. The sequences come from peripheral blood, collected in the third trimester of pregnancy. These receptors all come from a female donor with multiple sclerosis, enrolled in a pregnancy study.

The chain has TRBV19 and TRBJ2-5; 12 nucleotides line up with TRBD2. CDR3 length equals 17 residues. The junction had 11 bases not matched to a gene; V was cut back by 6 bases and J by 3 bases. Germline CDR1 reads LNHDA; CDR2 reads SQIVND (reference sequence). DNA of the CDR3: TGTGCCAGTAGAAGAAGGGCGACTAGCGGGAGAAAAGAGACCCAGTACTTC. Protein: CASRRRATSGRKETQYF.

The rearrangement uses TRBV27 and TRBJ2-7; D might be TRBD1 (6 bases). The CDR3 loop spans 13 amino acids. Per germline, CDR1 MNHEY and CDR2 SMNVEV (reference sequence). The germline V and J ends were trimmed by 2 bases and 12 bases, with 17 bases remaining between them. The CDR3 spells CASSLTTGSSRYF. The CDR3 DNA follows: TGTGCCAGCAGTTTAACTACAGGGTCAAGTCGGTACTTC.

V and J are TRBV27 and TRBJ2-4; tentatively, D is TRBD2 (5 bases). Trimming removed 3 bases at V and 7 bases at J, with 10 bases between. Germline V lookup: CDR1 MNHEY, CDR2 SMNVEV (reference sequence). This CDR3 has 13 amino acids. The CDR3 nucleotides are TGTGCCAGCAGTTTGGGCGGGCCGAACATTCAGTACTTC. As protein: CASSLGGPNIQYF.

Comment on this clone: The same CDR3 is also encoded by other DNA sequences in this sample. CDR3 nucleotides: TGTGCCAGCAGCTTATCTGGGAGCTCCTACGAGCAGTACTTC. It yields the protein CASSLSGSSYEQYF. The gene calls are TRBV7-2 and TRBJ2-7, with a weak D call TRBD2 (5 bases). Trimming took off 2 bases at V and 0 bases at J, with 8 bases between the two ends. Germline V CDR1 and CDR2: SGHTA, FQGNSA. The CDR3 has 14 residues.

The chain uses TRBV27 and TRBJ1-1, with D maybe TRBD1 (5 bases). Germline V lookup: CDR1 MNHEY, CDR2 SMNVEV (reference sequence). The CDR3 runs 14 residues. V shed 5 bases and J shed 2 bases, with 12 bases lying between them. This CDR3 reads CASSMTRGNTEAFF. CDR3 sequence (DNA): TGTGCCAGCAGTATGACAAGGGGCAACACTGAAGCTTTCTTT.

V usage is TRBV7-9 and J usage is TRBJ1-1, with 9 positions matching TRBD1. V lost 5 bases and J lost 1; bases outside the gene matches: 5. This CDR3 has 15 amino acids. The germline gives CDR1 SEHNR, CDR2 FQNEAQ (reference sequence). CDR3 in amino acids: CASSLDRGGNTEAFF. The CDR3 DNA follows: TGTGCCAGCAGCCTCGACAGGGGGGGGAACACTGAAGCTTTCTTT.

The chain uses TRBV18 and TRBJ1-5; D not resolved. Trimming pared 8 bases from V and 7 bases from J, leaving 15 bases between. This CDR3 is 13 amino acids long. CDR1 is KGHSH, CDR2 LQKENI, per germline. As DNA, the CDR3 is TGTGCCAGCACCCGGGAGGGTGGACAGCCCCAGCATTTT. This translates into CASTREGGQPQHF.

CDR3 DNA sequence: TGTGCCAGCAGTGAAAAAGGCGGGAGGGTAGGAGATACGCAGTATTTT. It translates to CASSEKGGRVGDTQYF. The rearrangement joins TRBV2 to TRBJ2-3, with 9 bases aligning to TRBD2. The ends lost 2 bases at V and 5 bases at J; junction bases unmatched: 8. The CDR3 consists of 16 residues. Germline assignment: CDR1 SNHLY and CDR2 FYNNEI.

The chain combines TRBV5-1 with TRBJ1-1, with 9 bases that match TRBD1. CDR3 length equals 14 residues. Germline CDR1 is SGHRS and CDR2 is YFSETQ. J was trimmed by 3 bases and V by 4 bases; bases with no gene match: 4. The CDR3 spells CASSLGQGYTEAFF. In DNA, the CDR3 is TGCGCCAGCAGCCTCGGACAGGGGTACACTGAAGCTTTCTTT.

The chain couples TRBV29-1 to TRBJ2-3; TRBD2 matches 13 bases. Germline CDR1 SQVTM, CDR2 ANQGSEA. After removal of 7 bases from V and 6 bases from J, the junction contained 4 bases not matched to a gene. The CDR3 runs 13 residues. This chain's CDR3 is CSGTSGSGDTQYF. The CDR3, as DNA: TGCAGCGGGACTAGCGGGAGTGGGGATACGCAGTATTTT.

V is TRBV9 and J is TRBJ2-7; TRBD2 matches 8 bases. The CDR3 runs to 15 residues. J lost 2 bases, V lost 0 bases, and 4 bases had no gene match. Germline CDR1 is SGDLS and CDR2 is YYNGEE. This CDR3 reads CASSVERGGAYEQYF. CDR3 DNA sequence: TGTGCCAGCAGCGTAGAACGGGGGGGTGCCTACGAGCAGTACTTC.

This clone was found a few times. The CDR3 DNA is TGTGCCAGCAGCGCAAAAACAGCTATCGGGGAGCTGTTTTTT. This sequence encodes CASSAKTAIGELFF. The chain employs TRBV7-2 and TRBJ2-2; D is undetermined. The CDR3 runs to 14 residues. Germline V gene data show CDR1 as SGHTA and CDR2 as FQGNSA. Deletions cut 5 bases from V and 7 bases from J, with 14 bases between. Variable domain in full (rest from reference TRBV7-2 and TRBJ2-2): GAGVSQSPSNKVTEKGKDVELRCDPISGHTALYWYRQSLGQGLEFLIYFQGNSAPDKSGLPSDRFSAERTGGSVSTLTIQRTQQEDSAVYLCASSAKTAIGELFFGEGSRLTVL.

The gene calls are TRBV4-1 and TRBJ1-4, with TRBD1 identical over 9 bases. Germline V gene lookup returns CDR1 MGHRA and CDR2 YSYEKL. CDR3 length: 20 amino acids. Unmatched junction bases numbered 11, after V lost 0 bases and J lost 0 bases. The chain's CDR3 is CASSQDGHGTGPATNEKLFF. As DNA, the CDR3 is TGCGCCAGCAGCCAAGACGGGCACGGGACAGGGCCTGCAACTAATGAAAAACTGTTTTTT.

J is TRBJ2-7 and V is TRBV15; TRBD2 matches 9 bases. With 6 bases clipped from V and 3 bases from J, the junction kept 6 bases outside the gene matches. Germline V gene data show CDR1 as LNHNV and CDR2 as YYDKDF (reference sequence). This CDR3 is 14 amino acids long. Here the CDR3 DNA reads TGTGCCACCAGTCGTGAAGCGGGAGGCTACGAGCAGTACTTC. Its translation: CATSREAGGYEQYF.

The chain joins TRBV28 to TRBJ1-1; D is unresolved. The V gene lost 4 bases and the J gene lost 0 bases, with 6 bases spanning the gap. The CDR3 spans 13 residues. Per germline, CDR1 MDHEN and CDR2 SYDVKM. The CDR3 DNA follows: TGTGCCAGCAGTTCTATAATGAACACTGAAGCTTTCTTT. It yields the protein CASSSIMNTEAFF.

This chain joins TRBV30 and TRBJ2-7; 10 bases are shared with TRBD2. V lost 4 bases, J lost 0 bases, and 9 bases stayed unmatched. This CDR3 comprises 16 residues. Germline V CDR1 and CDR2: GTSNPN, SVGIG (reference sequence). The CDR3 nucleotides read TGTGCCTGGACGACTAGCGGGTCGCTTAGCTCCTACGAGCAGTACTTC. It specifies CAWTTSGSLSSYEQYF.

CDR3 sequence reads: CASSEGTVYGYTF. The CDR3 nucleotides are TGTGCCAGCAGTGAGGGGACAGTTTATGGCTACACCTTC. The rearrangement uses TRBV2 and TRBJ1-2; 7 bases fit TRBD1. The CDR3 is 13 residues long. Germline V lookup: CDR1 SNHLY, CDR2 FYNNEI. V was clipped by 3 bases and J by 5 bases; unmatched bases: 3.